A single sample gave rise to the 27 T cell receptor beta chains below, sequenced in a study of response to subunit inactivated influenza vaccine. MiXCR, run by TCRdb on the RT-PCR reads, gives a single entry per CDR3 protein. The table includes 300,000 to 350,000 distinct CDR3 sequences, over 20% detected once. Sequences were derived from PBMCs from blood, sampled about 20 months after vaccination. These receptors originate from a man between 45 and 75 years old who received an inactivated influenza vaccine.

This clonotype appeared a few times. The gene calls are TRBV20-1 and TRBJ1-1, with 11 bases lining up with TRBD1. Germline-derived CDR1 and CDR2 are DFQATT and SNEGSKA (reference sequence). The CDR3 is made up of 12 amino acids. Trimming took 6 bases from V and 4 from J; bases not matched to a gene: 1. CDR3 DNA sequence: TGCAGTGCCGGGACAGGGGGCACTGAAGCTTTCTTT. Its protein is CSAGTGGTEAFF.

There are a few counts of this clonotype. The rearrangement uses TRBV7-9 and TRBJ2-7, with D perhaps matching TRBD2 (5 bases). The V and J ends lost 3 bases and 4 bases respectively, with 10 bases between them. Looked up from germline, CDR1 is SEHNR and CDR2 is FQNEAQ (reference sequence). The CDR3 extends over 13 amino acids. The CDR3 nucleotides are TGTGCCAGCAGCTTCCCCGAGGGTTACGAGCAGTACTTC. Translated: CASSFPEGYEQYF.

The chain links TRBV12-3 or TRBV12-4 to TRBJ1-1; D is uncertain. V gave up 4 bases and J gave up 11 bases, with 11 bases separating them. The CDR3 runs 11 residues. This CDR3 is CASSSGLGAFF. The CDR3 nucleotides are TGTGCCAGCAGTTCCGGTTTGGGGGCTTTCTTT.

This rearrangement joins TRBV20-1 to TRBJ2-3; a possible D gene is TRBD2 (6 bases). The germline gives CDR1 DFQATT, CDR2 SNEGSKA (reference sequence). Trimming cost V 5 bases and J 2 bases, with 17 bases left between them. This CDR3 has 15 amino acids. CDR3 nucleotides: TGCAGTGCTCTACCCCGCCGGGGGACCACAGATACGCAGTATTTT. This codes for CSALPRRGTTDTQYF.

This clonotype was picked up a small number of times. The chain combines TRBV28 with TRBJ1-1, with 8 bases lining up with TRBD1. Germline CDR1 MDHEN, CDR2 SYDVKM. The V gene end was trimmed by 1 base and the J gene end by 4 bases; junction bases not matched to a gene: 17. This CDR3 region has 19 residues. The CDR3 loop is CASSLYAGPRTGYGTEAFF. The DNA of the CDR3 is TGTGCCAGCAGTTTATATGCAGGTCCCCGGACAGGGTACGGCACTGAAGCTTTCTTT.

This clonotype has only a few counts. The chain couples TRBV4-3 to TRBJ2-2; D might be TRBD2 (5 bases). Germline V gene data show CDR1 as LGHNA and CDR2 as YSLEER. V was trimmed by 0 bases and J by 5 bases, leaving 10 bases between them. There are 15 residues in the CDR3. In nucleotides, the CDR3 is TGCGCCAGCAGCCAAGATCCGGGGTGGACCGGGGAGCTGTTTTTT. It yields the protein CASSQDPGWTGELFF.

The chain couples TRBV5-1 to TRBJ1-4, with TRBD1 as a possible D gene (6 bases). The V and J ends lost 6 bases and 7 bases respectively, with 13 bases between them. This CDR3 is built from 13 residues. Germline values: CDR1 SGHRS, CDR2 YFSETQ. The CDR3 coding sequence is TGCGCCAGCAAGTCAGGGGAAATTGAAAAACTGTTTTTT. This sequence encodes CASKSGEIEKLFF.

This chain uses TRBV24-1 with TRBJ2-1; 12 nucleotides agree with TRBD2. Trimming at V came to 0 bases and at J to 7 bases, leaving 9 bases not matched to a gene. Germline values: CDR1 KGHDR, CDR2 SFDVKD. The CDR3 consists of 18 residues. The CDR3 spells CATSDLGAGTSGQNEQFF. The CDR3 bases are TGTGCCACCAGTGATTTGGGGGCCGGGACTAGCGGGCAGAATGAGCAGTTCTTC.

This clonotype was seen many times. J is TRBJ1-1 and V is TRBV12-3 or TRBV12-4; a possible D gene is TRBD1 (6 bases). The germline V and J ends were trimmed by 1 base and 1 base, with 10 bases remaining between them. This CDR3 comprises 15 residues. As DNA, the CDR3 is TGTGCCAGCAGTTTAGGTACGGGACAGAACACTGAAGCTTTCTTT. It specifies CASSLGTGQNTEAFF.

This clonotype was seen a handful of times. The CDR3 protein is CASSFSNWGGGGYTF. Written as DNA, the CDR3 is TGTGCCAGCAGCTTTAGTAATTGGGGGGGAGGTGGCTACACCTTC. The chain links TRBV7-2 to TRBJ1-2, with D perhaps TRBD1 (5 bases). Germline V lookup: CDR1 SGHTA, CDR2 FQGNSA. Trimming shortened V by 3 bases and J by 7 bases, and 18 bases separated the two germline ends. The CDR3 covers 15 residues.

This clonotype occurred many times. The chain joins TRBV4-1 to TRBJ1-2; D gene ambiguous. The CDR3 contains 14 residues. Germline-derived CDR1 and CDR2 are MGHRA and YSYEKL. V lost 5 bases to trimming and J lost 2 bases, with 12 bases between them. CDR3 sequence reads: CASSSWEKNYGYTF. As DNA, the CDR3 is TGCGCCAGCAGCTCCTGGGAGAAGAACTATGGCTACACCTTC.

This clonotype was counted a few times. The genes are TRBV12-3 or TRBV12-4 and TRBJ1-5, with D uncertain. V shed 3 bases and J shed 3 bases, with 6 bases lying between them. The CDR3 loop spans 13 amino acids. DNA of the CDR3: TGTGCCAGCAGTTTCACGGTCAATCAGCCCCAGCATTTT. This translates into CASSFTVNQPQHF.

This clonotype came up a few times. This chain connects TRBV4-3 to TRBJ1-2, with D perhaps TRBD1 (6 bases). Trimming shortened V by 0 bases and J by 8 bases, and 16 bases separated the two germline ends. The CDR3 spans 15 residues. Germline CDR1 LGHNA, CDR2 YSLEER. This CDR3 reads CASSQELGARYGYTF. The CDR3 coding sequence is TGCGCCAGCAGCCAAGAGTTGGGGGCGCGTTACGGCTACACCTTC.

This clonotype was found a few times. CDR3 loop: CASSIARPGTGEKGYTF. CDR3 sequence (DNA): TGTGCCAGTAGTATAGCCCGGCCTGGGACAGGGGAGAAGGGCTACACCTTC. The chain combines TRBV19 with TRBJ1-2; 10 nucleotides agree with TRBD1. Germline-derived CDR1 and CDR2 are LNHDA and SQIVND (reference sequence). The junction had 13 bases not matched to a gene; V was cut back by 1 base and J by 8 bases. This CDR3 has 17 amino acids.

J is TRBJ1-5 and V is TRBV15; no clear D gene. Germline CDR1 is LNHNV and CDR2 is YYDKDF (reference sequence). The CDR3 totals 13 residues. V lost 7 bases and J 5 bases, leaving 12 bases between the germline ends. The CDR3 loop is CATKDRPYQPQHF. For the CDR3, the DNA is TGTGCCACCAAGGACCGACCCTATCAGCCCCAGCATTTT. The full variable domain, in which reference TRBV15 and TRBJ1-5 provide the parts outside the CDR3, is DAMVIQNPRYQVTQFGKPVTLSCSQTLNHNVMYWYQQKSSQAPKLLFHYYDKDFNNEADTPDNFQSRRPNTSFCFLDIRSPGLGDTAMYLCATKDRPYQPQHFGDGTRLSIL.

This clonotype appeared a few times. V gene TRBV4-2 combines with J gene TRBJ2-3, with D possibly being TRBD2 (6 bases). The CDR3 sequence is 17 residues long. The germline gives CDR1 LGHNA, CDR2 YNFKEQ. V was shortened by 0 bases and J by 5 bases, with 18 bases between the two germline ends. The CDR3 protein is CASSQEIVKRVLDTQYF. The CDR3 nucleotides are TGTGCCAGCAGCCAAGAAATAGTAAAGCGGGTCCTAGATACGCAGTATTTT.

This clonotype was observed a few times. This chain joins TRBV7-9 and TRBJ2-5, with D perhaps assigned TRBD1 or TRBD2 (5 bases each). This CDR3 contains 16 residues. Germline values: CDR1 SEHNR, CDR2 FQNEAQ (reference sequence). Trimming stripped 5 bases from V and 2 bases from J, with 18 bases between. This CDR3 reads CASSAASGTGQETQYF. CDR3 coding DNA: TGTGCCAGCAGCGCCGCGTCCGGGACGGGACAAGAGACCCAGTACTTC.

This clonotype turned up a few times. The gene calls are TRBV20-1 and TRBJ1-2, with D unresolved. CDR1 DFQATT and CDR2 SNEGSKA come from the germline V gene (reference sequence). The ends were cut back, 4 bases at V and 0 bases at J, with 15 bases in the middle. The length of the CDR3 is 15 residues. The chain's CDR3 is CSATKRSLPNYGYTF. DNA for the CDR3: TGCAGTGCTACTAAACGGTCCCTTCCTAACTATGGCTACACCTTC.

This clonotype was seen only a few times. The chain uses TRBV20-1 and TRBJ2-1; tentative D call: TRBD1 (6 bases). The CDR3 is 14 residues long. Germline CDR1 and CDR2: DFQATT and SNEGSKA (reference sequence). The V and J ends lost 0 bases and 4 bases respectively, with 10 bases between them. The CDR3 DNA sequence: TGCAGTGCTAGAGAGGGGGCAGCATACAATGAGCAGTTCTTC. Translated: CSAREGAAYNEQFF.

The chain joins TRBV10-3 to TRBJ1-1, with D possibly being TRBD1 (5 bases). V lost 3 bases, J lost 5 bases, and 16 bases lay in between. CDR3 size: 15 residues. The germline V gene encodes CDR1 ENHRY and CDR2 SYGVKD. In DNA form, the CDR3 reads TGTGCCATCAGTGAATCAAGGGGCCAGCCGACTGAAGCTTTCTTT. It is translated as CAISESRGQPTEAFF.

A few counts support this clonotype. The rearrangement uses TRBV4-3 and TRBJ2-1; D might be TRBD2 (5 bases). The germline V gene has CDR1 LGHNA and CDR2 YSLEER. V dropped 0 bases and J dropped 4 bases, with 10 bases sitting between them. The CDR3 is 15 residues long. CDR3 loop: CASSQDGGEYNEQFF. CDR3 nucleotides: TGCGCCAGCAGCCAAGACGGAGGTGAATACAATGAGCAGTTCTTC.

The chain couples TRBV7-6 to TRBJ1-6, with 8 nucleotides matching TRBD1. Losses at the gene ends were 5 bases for V and 4 bases for J; bases not matched to a gene: 10. This CDR3 comprises 17 residues. Germline lookup yields CDR1 SGHVS and CDR2 FNYEAQ. In DNA, the CDR3 is TGTGCCAGCAGCATAGATAGGACAGGGCGATATAATTCACCCCTCCACTTT. As protein: CASSIDRTGRYNSPLHF.

The chain is built from TRBV4-3 and TRBJ2-3, with TRBD2 identical over 7 bases. The junction had 5 bases not matched to a gene; V was cut back by 2 bases and J by 0 bases. CDR1 is LGHNA, CDR2 YSLEER, per germline. The CDR3 consists of 16 residues. CDR3 sequence (DNA): TGCGCCAGCAGCCAAAAGGCTAGCGGTAGCACAGATACGCAGTATTTT. Its protein is CASSQKASGSTDTQYF.

This clonotype was observed a few times. The rearrangement uses TRBV10-3 and TRBJ1-2; D unclear. V was trimmed by 8 bases and J by 4 bases, leaving 11 bases between them. Germline V CDR1 and CDR2: ENHRY, SYGVKD. This CDR3 is 12 amino acids long. Written as DNA, the CDR3 is TGTGCCATCGGCGCAATTTTCTATGGCTACACCTTC. This gives the protein CAIGAIFYGYTF.

Note on this clonotype: This may come from a read error, since a much larger clone is one base off. The rearrangement uses TRBV12-3 or TRBV12-4 and TRBJ1-1, with a tentative D call TRBD1 (6 bases). The CDR3 has 15 residues. The CDR3 is CASSLASLGGREVFF. The CDR3 bases are TGTGCCAGCAGTTTAGCGTCCTTGGGGGGGCGCGAAGTTTTCTTT.

As regards this clonotype: In this CDR3 the conserved last residue, phenylalanine or tryptophan, is missing, so a read error is likely. The chain uses TRBV7-2 and TRBJ1-6; 9 nucleotides match TRBD1. CDR1 is SGHTA and CDR2 is FQGNSA in the germline V gene. J lost 10 bases, V lost 1 base, and 5 bases had no gene match. There are 15 residues in the CDR3. Written as DNA, the CDR3 is TGTGCCAGCAGCTTAGGGGACAGGGTCCGATCACCCCTCCACATT. Translated, it gives CASSLGDRVRSPLHI.

The chain joins TRBV2 to TRBJ1-5, with a tentative D call TRBD1 (5 bases). CDR1 is SNHLY, CDR2 FYNNEI, per germline. The V end was cut by 4 bases, the J end by 0 bases, with 16 bases between. The CDR3 is 17 amino acids. CDR3 bases: TGTGCCAGCAGTGGGCTGAGGGGCAGAAATAGCAATCAGCCCCAGCATTTT. As protein: CASSGLRGRNSNQPQHF.